The clone carrying this T cell receptor (beta chain) was counted once. Method: immunoSEQ multiplex PCR; TCRdb's copy keeps in-frame clones and lacks some. This table has about 130,000 clones, 65% to 90% appearing once. This sample is drawn from a study of T cell responses to AZD1222 COVID-19 vaccine. The CDR3 spans 12 residues. The germline V gene has CDR1 LGHDT and CDR2 YNNKEL (reference sequence). V shed 7 bases and J 7 bases; nucleotides not matched to a gene: 3. Sample: peripheral blood, taken 28 days after the second dose of the MenACWY control vaccine. This chain joins TRBV3-1 (or the pseudogene TRBV3-2) and TRBJ2-1, with 8 bases aligning to TRBD1. This TCR was recovered from an adult who received the MenACWY meningococcal vaccine as a control. Here the CDR3 DNA reads TGTGCCAGCACGAACAGGGGGAATGAGCAGTTCTTC. Translating gives CASTNRGNEQFF.